The 21 T cell receptor beta chains presented below share a single source sample, sequenced in a study of regulatory T cells in long-lasting Graves disease. The authors built TCR beta libraries using iRepertoire HTBI primers and Arm-PCR of CDR3 regions. TCRdb reprocessed the multiplex PCR reads via MiXCR and lists one record per CDR3 protein. The sample lists almost 350,000 distinct CDR3 sequences, less than 20% occurring once. This sample's time point: persistent/refractory GD, antithyroid drugs over 5 years with positive TRAb. PBMC-derived RNA was used for the TCR library. The sample here was peripheral blood mononuclear cells (PBMCs), taken when the disease was refractory, from a patient treated with antithyroid drugs. These receptors all come from a female donor with Graves disease.

The V gene is TRBV10-3, the J gene TRBJ1-4; TRBD1 might be the D (5 bases). Trimming cost V 3 bases and J 5 bases, with 16 bases left between them. The CDR3 sequence is 16 residues long. Germline lookup yields CDR1 ENHRY and CDR2 SYGVKD. The CDR3 DNA reads as TGTGCCATCAGTGACCCGCCCGGGACCGGAAATGAAAAACTGTTTTTT. This encodes CAISDPPGTGNEKLFF.

This clonotype was counted only a few times. This chain uses TRBV3-1 with TRBJ2-7, with D possibly matching TRBD2 (6 bases). Trimming removed 0 bases from V and 0 bases from J, with 12 bases in between. The CDR3 has 16 residues. Germline values: CDR1 LGHDT, CDR2 YNNKEL (reference sequence). The DNA for the CDR3 is TGTGCCAGCAGCCAAGACGGCGGGGTTAGCTCCTACGAGCAGTACTTC. Residues: CASSQDGGVSSYEQYF.

This chain connects TRBV20-1 to TRBJ2-7; D remains ambiguous. Per germline, CDR1 DFQATT and CDR2 SNEGSKA (reference sequence). Trimming pared 1 base from V and 3 bases from J, leaving 16 bases between. There are 15 residues in the CDR3. The CDR3 nucleotides read TGCAGTGCTAGAGGTCCCCCCCACCCTAACTACGAGCAGTACTTC. Amino acid sequence: CSARGPPHPNYEQYF.

This clonotype was recorded many times. The V and J genes are TRBV19 and TRBJ2-7; TRBD2 matches at 8 bases. Germline V lookup: CDR1 LNHDA, CDR2 SQIVND (reference sequence). V gave up 2 bases and J gave up 4 bases; unmatched junction bases: 4. The CDR3 contains 14 residues. The CDR3 region is CASSIKGLVYEQYF. The CDR3 nucleotides read TGTGCCAGTAGTATAAAGGGACTAGTTTACGAGCAGTACTTC. The variable domain in full, with the rest retrieved from reference TRBV19 and TRBJ2-7, is DGGITQSPKYLFRKEGQNVTLSCEQNLNHDAMYWYRQDPGQGLRLIYYSQIVNDFQKGDIAEGYSVSREKKESFPLTVTSAQKNPTAFYLCASSIKGLVYEQYFGPGTRLTVT.

V and J are TRBV20-1 and TRBJ2-1; 9 bases agree with TRBD1. Germline V gene data show CDR1 as DFQATT and CDR2 as SNEGSKA (reference sequence). The V and J ends lost 1 base and 6 bases, in that order; junction bases with no gene match: 7. CDR3 size: 15 residues. Written as DNA, the CDR3 is TGCAGTGCTAGAGCCGGGACAGGGCTGGCCAATGAGCAGTTCTTC. Translated, it gives CSARAGTGLANEQFF.

The chain joins TRBV20-1 to TRBJ2-7; possibly TRBD1 or TRBD2 for D (5 bases each). The V gene's germline CDR1 is DFQATT and CDR2 SNEGSKA (reference sequence). CDR3 length equals 15 residues. V was shortened by 0 bases and J by 5 bases, with 17 bases between the two germline ends. CDR3 nucleotide sequence: TGCAGTGCTAGAGATCTAGGGGAGCTACCTAACGAGCAGTACTTC. Its translation: CSARDLGELPNEQYF.

This clonotype was seen more than once but under ten times. The chain has TRBV7-2 and TRBJ2-7; a possible D gene is TRBD1 (6 bases). This CDR3 is 14 amino acids long. In germline, CDR1 is SGHTA, CDR2 FQGNSA. Deletions cut 8 bases from V and 4 bases from J, with 18 bases between. The CDR3 is CASGAVTGPYEQYF. The CDR3 region has the DNA TGTGCCAGCGGAGCCGTTACAGGGCCTTACGAGCAGTACTTC.

This sequence joins TRBV12-3 or TRBV12-4 and TRBJ1-2; tentative D call: TRBD1 (6 bases). Trimming took off 5 bases at V and 4 bases at J, with 14 bases between the two ends. The length of the CDR3 is 14 residues. The CDR3: CASSPRTGPYGYTF. The CDR3 DNA is TGTGCCAGCAGTCCCCGAACAGGGCCCTATGGCTACACCTTC.

This sequence joins TRBV5-1 and TRBJ2-7; 9 nucleotides line up with TRBD1. The V segment lost 4 bases and the J segment 4 bases; nucleotides outside the gene matches: 9. There are 15 residues in the CDR3. Germline CDR1 is SGHRS and CDR2 is YFSETQ. CDR3 sequence: CASSPGQGGEYEQYF. In nucleotides, the CDR3 is TGCGCCAGCAGCCCGGGACAGGGAGGTGAATACGAGCAGTACTTC.

This clonotype has just a few counts. This sequence joins TRBV4-1 and TRBJ1-5; D remains unclear. The CDR3 runs to 12 residues. Deletions cut 5 bases from V and 6 bases from J, with 8 bases between. CDR1 is MGHRA and CDR2 is YSYEKL in the germline V gene. The CDR3 reads CASSAPGQPQHF. CDR3 coding DNA: TGCGCCAGCAGCGCCCCCGGTCAGCCCCAGCATTTT.

This clonotype was detected a few times. The genes are TRBV10-2 and TRBJ2-5; D is ambiguous. The CDR3 runs to 15 residues. V dropped 6 bases and J dropped 1 base, with 15 bases sitting between them. Germline V lookup: CDR1 WSHSY, CDR2 SAAADI. The CDR3 nucleotides are TGCGCCAGCAGCAGTCCGTGGACGGCCCAAGAGACCCAGTACTTC. It is translated as CASSSPWTAQETQYF.

Concerning this clonotype: A much larger clone lies one base from this, so it may be a read error. J is TRBJ2-7 and V is TRBV7-9, with 8 bases identical to TRBD2. This CDR3 is 17 amino acids long. The germline gives CDR1 SEHNR, CDR2 FQNEAQ (reference sequence). The trim removed 6 bases at V and 6 bases at J, leaving 19 bases unmatched. The DNA for the CDR3 is TGTGCCAGCAGTTCATCCTCGGGGATAGCGGGATATGGCGAGCAGTACTTC. Protein: CASSSSSGIAGYGEQYF. The complete variable domain, with remaining parts taken from reference TRBV7-9 and TRBJ2-7, reads DTGVSQNPRHKITKRGQNVTFRCDPISEHNRLYWYRQTLGQGPEFLTYFQNEAQLEKSRLLSDRFSAERPKGSFSTLEIQRTEQGDSAMYLCASSSSSGIAGYGEQYFGPGTRLTVT.

This sequence joins TRBV7-8 and TRBJ2-7; D remains ambiguous. Trimming left V 0 bases short and J 6 bases short, with 21 bases between. Germline V lookup: CDR1 SGHVS, CDR2 FQNEAQ. This CDR3 comprises 17 residues. The CDR3 spells CASSLAVAGIPTSEQYF. CDR3 bases: TGTGCCAGCAGCTTAGCGGTGGCAGGCATCCCAACCTCCGAGCAGTACTTC.

This clonotype was observed many times. The chain has TRBV27 and TRBJ1-2; 9 bases fit TRBD1. V lost 0 bases to trimming and J lost 6 bases; unmatched junction nucleotides: 2. Germline CDR1 reads MNHEY; CDR2 reads SMNVEV (reference sequence). This CDR3 is 14 amino acids long. This CDR3 reads CASSLSRTGDGYTF. DNA for the CDR3: TGTGCCAGCAGTTTATCCCGGACAGGGGATGGCTACACCTTC.

As to this clonotype: Possible read error: a much larger clone is one base away. The V and J genes are TRBV15 and TRBJ1-2; TRBD1 is a possible D gene (5 bases). The length of the CDR3 is 15 residues. In germline, CDR1 is LNHNV, CDR2 YYDKDF (reference sequence). Trimming pared 1 base from V and 2 bases from J, leaving 11 bases between. Here the CDR3 reads CATSRGEGLNYGYTF. The DNA of the CDR3 is TGTGCCACCAGCAGAGGAGAGGGACTCAACTATGGCTACACCTTC.

This clonotype has more than one count but fewer than ten. The rearrangement joins TRBV19 to TRBJ1-2, with 8 bases aligning to TRBD1. This CDR3 has 15 residues. Germline assignment: CDR1 LNHDA and CDR2 SQIVND (reference sequence). Losses at the gene ends were 5 bases for V and 3 bases for J; bases not matched to a gene: 8. CDR3 region: CASSQLPGQDYGYTF. The CDR3 coding sequence is TGTGCCAGTAGTCAATTACCGGGACAGGACTATGGCTACACCTTC.

This clonotype was picked up a small number of times. The CDR3 region has the DNA TGTGCCAGCAAGGGACAGGGCCACACCGGGGAGCTGTTTTTT. This translates into CASKGQGHTGELFF. The chain carries TRBV6-1 and TRBJ2-2; the match to TRBD1 covers 9 bases. The CDR3 contains 14 residues. With 7 bases clipped from V and 3 bases from J, the junction kept 3 bases outside the gene matches. The V gene's germline CDR1 is MNHNS and CDR2 SASEGT.

This clonotype was detected ten times or more. This chain uses TRBV2 with TRBJ2-5; 9 bases agree with TRBD2. In germline, CDR1 is SNHLY, CDR2 FYNNEI. CDR3 length: 15 residues. Trimming removed 1 base from V and 4 bases from J; junction bases left unmatched: 4. CDR3 nucleotide sequence: TGTGCCAGCAGTGAAGGCGGGGGGGCGGGAGAGACCCAGTACTTC. Translated, it gives CASSEGGGAGETQYF. Together with reference TRBV2 and TRBJ2-5, the CDR3 gives the full variable domain: EPEVTQTPSHQVTQMGQEVILRCVPISNHLYFYWYRQILGQKVEFLVSFYNNEISEKSEIFDDQFSVERPDGSNFTLKIRSTKLEDSAMYFCASSEGGGAGETQYFGPGTRLLVL.

This clonotype was observed at least ten times. CDR3: CASGGRGQETQYF. CDR3 DNA: TGTGCCAGCGGGGGTAGAGGGCAAGAGACCCAGTACTTC. The gene calls are TRBV6-1 and TRBJ2-5; either TRBD1 or TRBD2 may fit D (5 bases each). The CDR3 runs 13 residues. V lost 8 bases to trimming and J lost 2 bases, with 12 bases between them. From germline, CDR1 is MNHNS and CDR2 SASEGT.

The chain links TRBV18 to TRBJ2-7; 7 bases match TRBD1. J lost 3 bases, V lost 5 bases, and 7 bases had no gene match. The CDR3 runs to 14 residues. CDR1 is KGHSH, CDR2 LQKENI, per germline. The CDR3, as DNA: TGTGCCAGCTCATCAGGACAGGTCGGCTACGAGCAGTACTTC. Translating it yields CASSSGQVGYEQYF.

There are many counts of this clonotype. The chain links TRBV2 to TRBJ1-6; no definite D call. The CDR3 spans 13 residues. The V and J ends lost 1 base and 9 bases respectively, with 7 bases between them. Germline CDR1 and CDR2: SNHLY and FYNNEI. CDR3: CASSEGSVSPLHF. The DNA of the CDR3 is TGTGCCAGCAGTGAAGGGAGCGTTTCACCCCTCCACTTT.